One and the same sample provided the 18 T cell receptor beta chains below, sequenced in a study of blood T cell repertoires in COVID-19. TCRdb's copy holds only in-frame clones and misses some; the assay was immunoSEQ multiplex PCR. The sample contains about 240,000 clones, around 86% of which appear only once. Sample: peripheral blood. These receptors originate from a woman aged 55-69 years with active or convalescent COVID-19.

This clone was seen a few times. The gene calls are TRBV6-5 and TRBJ1-3; TRBD1 matches 9 bases. With V trimmed by 7 bases and J by 3 bases, 1 base remained unmatched. Germline-derived CDR1 and CDR2 are MNHEY and SVGAGI. The CDR3 totals 13 residues. The CDR3 is CASKDRGGNTIYF. The CDR3 nucleotides are TGTGCCAGCAAGGACAGGGGTGGAAACACCATATATTTT.

The chain couples TRBV6-5 to TRBJ1-1; D is unclear. The CDR3 runs 14 residues. With 8 bases removed from V and 4 bases from J, the gap between germline ends came to 17 bases. Germline loops: CDR1 MNHEY, CDR2 SVGAGI. CDR3 coding DNA: TGTGCCAGCCAAGGGAGTGGCAGTACCACTGAAGCTTTCTTT. Its translation is CASQGSGSTTEAFF.

The chain links TRBV7-9 to TRBJ1-1, with 9 bases fitting TRBD1. The length of the CDR3 is 12 residues. The V and J ends lost 5 bases and 8 bases, in that order; junction bases with no gene match: 3. In germline, CDR1 is SEHNR, CDR2 FQNEAQ (reference sequence). CDR3 region: CASSPGTGEAFF. CDR3 coding DNA: TGTGCCAGCAGCCCCGGGACAGGGGAAGCTTTCTTT.

This clone was seen only once. The chain joins TRBV6-5 to TRBJ2-7; 9 bases match TRBD2. Trimming removed 5 bases from V and 3 bases from J; junction bases left unmatched: 8. CDR3 length equals 15 residues. The germline V gene has CDR1 MNHEY and CDR2 SVGAGI. The CDR3 spells CASSRTSADLYEQYF. CDR3 bases: TGTGCCAGCAGTAGGACTAGCGCGGACCTCTACGAGCAGTACTTC.

This chain links TRBV5-8 with TRBJ1-6; D perhaps matches TRBD1 (5 bases). The CDR3 length is 16 residues. Germline V lookup: CDR1 SGHTS, CDR2 YDEGEE. The V end was cut by 0 bases, the J end by 4 bases, with 11 bases between. DNA of the CDR3: TGTGCCAGCAGCTTGGGTGCAGGGTATTATAATTCACCCCTCCACTTT. Its translation: CASSLGAGYYNSPLHF.

J is TRBJ1-5 and V is TRBV6-2 or TRBV6-3; unclear D gene. Germline loops: CDR1 MNHEY, CDR2 SVGEGT. Trimming removed 4 bases from V and 2 bases from J, with 9 bases in between. The CDR3 consists of 14 residues. CDR3 region: CASSSLTRNQPQHF. The CDR3 DNA reads TGTGCCAGCAGTTCGTTGACACGCAATCAGCCCCAGCATTTT.

V gene TRBV5-5 combines with J gene TRBJ1-2; TRBD1 agrees at 10 bases. Germline V gene lookup returns CDR1 SGHKS and CDR2 YYEKEE (reference sequence). V lost 2 bases, J lost 6 bases, and 4 bases stayed unmatched. This CDR3 spans 14 amino acids. DNA for the CDR3: TGTGCCAGCAGCTTAAGGGACAGGGGTGATGGCTACACCTTC. Amino acids: CASSLRDRGDGYTF.

The V call is TRBV19, the J call TRBJ1-1; 7 nucleotides align to TRBD1. The trim removed 4 bases at V and 0 bases at J, leaving 11 bases unmatched. Germline CDR1 LNHDA, CDR2 SQIVND (reference sequence). CDR3 size: 17 residues. The CDR3 is CASSTDRVGKVNTEAFF. CDR3 sequence (DNA): TGTGCCAGTAGTACCGACAGGGTGGGGAAAGTGAACACTGAAGCTTTCTTT. Drawing the rest from reference TRBV19 and TRBJ1-1, the complete variable domain is DGGITQSPKYLFRKEGQNVTLSCEQNLNHDAMYWYRQDPGQGLRLIYYSQIVNDFQKGDIAEGYSVSREKKESFPLTVTSAQKNPTAFYLCASSTDRVGKVNTEAFFGQGTRLTVV.

This sequence joins TRBV12-3 or TRBV12-4 and TRBJ2-7; D is possibly TRBD1 (6 bases). V lost 10 bases to trimming and J lost 0 bases, with 10 bases between them. The CDR3 has 12 residues. In DNA form, the CDR3 reads TGTGCCACCCGGGACAACTCCTACGAGCAGTACTTC. Translating gives CATRDNSYEQYF.

The chain couples TRBV30 to TRBJ2-3, with D perhaps TRBD2 (6 bases). The CDR3 loop spans 13 amino acids. The germline V and J ends were trimmed by 1 base and 4 bases, with 9 bases remaining between them. Germline values: CDR1 GTSNPN, CDR2 SVGIG (reference sequence). The CDR3 nucleotides read TGTGCCTGGAGTGGTGGGGGGTCAGATACGCAGTATTTT. Its protein is CAWSGGGSDTQYF. Complete variable domain (other parts from reference TRBV30 and TRBJ2-3): SQTIHQWPATLVQPVGSPLSLECTVEGTSNPNLYWYRQAAGRGLQLLFYSVGIGQISSEVPQNLSASRPQDRQFILSSKKLLLSDSGFYLCAWSGGGSDTQYFGPGTRLTVL.

This sequence joins TRBV27 and TRBJ1-5; the D is unclear. Germline-derived CDR1 and CDR2 are MNHEY and SMNVEV (reference sequence). Trimming took off 5 bases at V and 0 bases at J, with 8 bases between the two ends. There are 14 residues in the CDR3. CDR3 sequence reads: CASSPTGSNQPQHF. The DNA of the CDR3 is TGTGCCAGCAGTCCGACGGGTAGCAATCAGCCCCAGCATTTT.

This clone was seen a handful of times. The gene calls are TRBV27 and TRBJ1-2; possible D gene TRBD1, 5 bases. The CDR3 consists of 14 residues. Germline assignment: CDR1 MNHEY and CDR2 SMNVEV (reference sequence). V gave up 2 bases and J gave up 7 bases, with 14 bases separating them. Written as DNA, the CDR3 is TGTGCCAGCAGTTTAGGTTTGGGCAGGGTTGGCTACACCTTC. This encodes CASSLGLGRVGYTF.

The chain employs TRBV10-3 and TRBJ1-1; a weak D match, TRBD1 (5 bases). The CDR3 loop spans 14 amino acids. With 4 bases removed from V and 5 bases from J, the gap between germline ends came to 14 bases. Germline CDR1 reads ENHRY; CDR2 reads SYGVKD. For the CDR3, the DNA is TGTGCCATCAGTGTGACAGAGGCTCAGACTGAAGCTTTCTTT. Translation gives CAISVTEAQTEAFF.

This clone was observed a few times. The rearrangement uses TRBV30 and TRBJ1-5; 7 bases fit TRBD1. The CDR3 has 14 amino acids. The V gene's germline CDR1 is GTSNPN and CDR2 SVGIG (reference sequence). The V and J ends lost 2 bases and 6 bases, in that order; junction bases with no gene match: 7. In DNA form, the CDR3 reads TGTGCCTGGAGTACGAGACAGGGCTCTCAGCCCCAGCATTTT. Protein product: CAWSTRQGSQPQHF. Using reference TRBV30 and TRBJ1-5 for the parts outside the CDR3, the full variable domain is SQTIHQWPATLVQPVGSPLSLECTVEGTSNPNLYWYRQAAGRGLQLLFYSVGIGQISSEVPQNLSASRPQDRQFILSSKKLLLSDSGFYLCAWSTRQGSQPQHFGDGTRLSIL.

In nucleotides, the CDR3 is TGCGCCAGCAGCTTGACCGGACTGTCCTCCGAGGCCCAGTACTTC. Translation: CASSLTGLSSEAQYF. This chain uses TRBV5-1 with TRBJ2-5, with D perhaps matching TRBD2 (5 bases). Trimming pared 1 base from V and 9 bases from J, leaving 19 bases between. Per germline, CDR1 SGHRS and CDR2 YFSETQ. This CDR3 spans 15 amino acids.

The chain joins TRBV28 to TRBJ1-2, with D perhaps TRBD1 (6 bases). Trimming pared 8 bases from V and 4 bases from J, leaving 20 bases between. The CDR3 is made up of 15 amino acids. Germline lookup yields CDR1 MDHEN and CDR2 SYDVKM. CDR3 loop: CASLEHTTGPYGYTF. The DNA of the CDR3 is TGTGCCAGCTTAGAGCATACGACAGGACCCTATGGCTACACCTTC.

The V call is TRBV7-6, the J call TRBJ1-4; TRBD1 is a possible D gene (5 bases). V was pared by 5 bases and J by 3 bases, with 16 bases between. Germline lookup yields CDR1 SGHVS and CDR2 FNYEAQ. CDR3 size: 16 residues. The CDR3 nucleotides read TGTGCCAGCAGCCCCATGTTCGGGGGGGCTAATGAAAAACTGTTTTTT. Amino acids: CASSPMFGGANEKLFF.

This clone has only one observation. The CDR3 region has the DNA TGTGCCAGCAGCCAAGATAGGCGGCAGGGGCCCTCTGGAAACACCATATATTTT. Its protein is CASSQDRRQGPSGNTIYF. The V gene is TRBV14, the J gene TRBJ1-3, with a possible D match to TRBD1 (6 bases). V shed 0 bases and J shed 0 bases, with 15 bases lying between them. Per germline, CDR1 SGHDN and CDR2 FVKESK. This CDR3 is built from 18 residues. The full variable domain, its missing parts supplied by reference TRBV14 and TRBJ1-3, is EAGVTQFPSHSVIEKGQTVTLRCDPISGHDNLYWYRRVMGKEIKFLLHFVKESKQDESGMPNNRFLAERTGGTYSTLKVQPAELEDSGVYFCASSQDRRQGPSGNTIYFGEGSWLTVV.